This TCR beta chain was sequenced for a study of memory CD8 T cells in hepatitis C reinfection (TCRdb year 2017). About the study as a whole: Three donors spontaneously resolved two consecutive HCV infections, while two donors cleared a primary infection but became chronically infected after reinfection. Pre-reinfection samples were taken from 55 to 20 weeks before reinfection was detected. A case counted as HCV reinfection when an HCV RNA test came back positive after two negative tests taken at least 60 days apart. In the reinfection study, participants who had resolved a prior HCV infection were followed every 3 months. Across an HCV reinfection episode in a handful of donors, the study followed the TCR beta repertoire of virus-specific CD8 T cells over time. Between the late 2000s and the early 2010s, a few reinfection cases with stored pre-reinfection samples were identified.

Comments on this clone: No cognate antigen has been identified for it. No qualities accompany the bases; no much larger clone lies one base away.

Looking up the germline V gene yields CDR1 SGDLS and CDR2 YYNGEE. There are 14 amino acids in the CDR3, from cysteine to phenylalanine inclusive. Solely the CDR3 DNA is kept, with 42 bases framed from the first base. V is reduced by 3 bases and J by 8 bases, leaving a spacing of 15 bases between them. Library generation was performed with the immunoSEQ multiplex PCR assay. Genomic DNA was extracted from the sorted cells, and the TCR beta V, D and J regions were sequenced using the automated high-throughput method of Adaptive Biotechnologies. A two-step, bias-controlled multiplex PCR was used to amplify the CDR3 regions. An Illumina instrument was used to sequence the amplified TCR beta libraries. Processing in the source paper ran as follows. The demultiplexed reads were processed to cut down on amplification and sequencing bias, and the IMGT database was used to assign CDR3 sequences to gene families. Repertoire data were analyzed with ImmunoSEQ software version 2.0. Clonotype lists were filtered to remove out-of-frame sequences and sequences containing stop codons in the CDR3. Clonotypes with a frequency below 0.01% were excluded because such low-frequency clonotypes corresponded to less than one cell. Richness was computed as observed richness divided by input cell number, and evenness as Shannon entropy divided by log observed richness. Repertoire diversity and the similarity between time points were measured using Simpson diversity and Morisita-Horn overlap indices. Each clonotype was placed into one of four groups: dominant (>1%), sub-dominant (0.5-0.99%), low abundance (0.1-0.49%) or lowest abundance (<0.1%). A germline index was derived by subtracting total nucleotide additions from total CDR3 length and dividing the result by total CDR3 length. Drawn from immuneACCESS, this table holds only the in-frame rearrangements with V and J called that TCRdb kept. Clones are partly lost; checked studies trace under half to an unresolved V gene and leave the rest unexplained. The V and J calls and clone size were taken over from that table, and D and trimming were inferred from the DNA. Here the sample has more than 45,000 clones; about 90% occur a single time. The ten largest make up more than 0.8% of the sample.

Read against the paper, the sample's time point label means: pre-reinfection, 55 to 20 weeks before reinfection detection. TCR sequencing was performed on the sorted cells directly ex vivo, without any in vitro expansion beforehand. Donors were people who inject drugs enrolled in the Montreal Acute Hepatitis C Cohort Study (HEPCO) in Canada. As controls, total naive CD8 T cells, sorted as viable CD3+ CD8+ CD45RO-, were obtained from two donors at each of the three reinfection time points. Before sorting, cryopreserved peripheral blood mononuclear cells were thawed and used as the source for purifying CD8 T cells. CD8 T cells were enriched by negative selection with the MACS CD8+ T cell Isolation Kit. Cells were sorted on a BD FACSAria II sorter running FACSDiva software, and FlowJo was used to analyze the data. Points the paper makes about the study in general: Because the study included only four to six donors, definitive conclusions about public clonotypes linked to secondary clearance could not be reached.

Here the chain combines TRBV9 and TRBJ2-1; a tentative D match to TRBD2 spans 6 bases. The receptor's source is a man between 18 and 35 years old with hepatitis C virus infection. Input material: naive CD8+ T cells sorted from blood. The cell subset or site label here, explained by the study, means: total naive CD8+CD45RO- T cells. The CDR3: CASSGRGAWDEQFF. The sequenced DNA is TGTGCCAGCAGCGGACGCGGGGCTTGGGATGAGCAGTTCTTC.